This TCR beta chain is drawn from a study of blood T cell repertoires in COVID-19. Original data processing: Amplification of reference gene primers provided the estimated nucleated cell counts. Sequencing used immunoSEQ multiplex PCR; TCRdb keeps in-frame clones, though not all of them. Clone size and the V and J calls come from that table; the DNA yielded D and trimming. Of some 130,000 clones detected, roughly 80% appear once; the ten largest clones hold approximately 11%. The ends were cut back, 8 bases at V and 6 bases at J, with 10 bases in the middle. Germline CDR1 and CDR2: SEHNR and FQNEAQ (reference sequence). The CDR3 has 12 residues.

The sequencing input was peripheral blood. The sequence was obtained from a man in his sixties who had recovered from COVID-19. The rearrangement joins TRBV7-9 to TRBJ1-4, with D possibly being TRBD1 (5 bases). CDR3 protein: CASGPGDEKLFF. CDR3 DNA sequence: TGTGCCAGCGGCCCGGGGGATGAAAAACTGTTTTTT.